Listed below are T cell receptor beta chains from one sample, sequenced in a study of cytomegalovirus exposure and HLA in healthy donors. TCRdb keeps only in-frame clones here, not all; method: immunoSEQ multiplex PCR. The sample includes 200,000 to 250,000 clones, approximately 90% of them seen just once. The sequencing input was PBMCs. The receptors stem from a woman younger than 35 in good health and CMV-seronegative. Each CDR3 is given with its conserved first and last residue. Fields, in order: CDR3 DNA, CDR3 protein, V gene, clone size, CDR3 length, J gene, D gene. A D gene is named only where the DNA matches it firmly. Part of the rows lack a size; the others show once, few, many or a class for expanded clones.

CDR3 DNA: TGCGCCAGCAGCTGGTGGTGGAGCGCGGGGGTCGGGGAGCAGTTCTTC; CDR3 protein: CASSWWWSAGVGEQFF; V gene: TRBV5-1; clone size: NA; CDR3 length: 16; J gene: TRBJ2-1; D gene: TRBD2
CDR3 DNA: TGTGCCAGCAGGCCAGGGCCTGGGGCTAGCGGGAGTGGGAATGAGCAGTTCTTC; CDR3 protein: CASRPGPGASGSGNEQFF; V gene: TRBV25-1; clone size: once; CDR3 length: 18; J gene: TRBJ2-1; D gene: TRBD2
CDR3 DNA: TGCGCCAGCAGTTGGGGGCTCGGCACAGATACGCAGTATTTT; CDR3 protein: CASSWGLGTDTQYF; V gene: TRBV10-1; clone size: NA; CDR3 length: 14; J gene: TRBJ2-3; D gene: NA
CDR3 DNA: TGTGCCAGCAGTCTGAGCGGGAGCTGGATCGGGGAGCTGTTTTTT; CDR3 protein: CASSLSGSWIGELFF; V gene: TRBV2; clone size: NA; CDR3 length: 15; J gene: TRBJ2-2; D gene: TRBD2
CDR3 DNA: TGTGCCTCAGACGCGGGGGGAGGTGATACGCAGTATTTT; CDR3 protein: CASDAGGGDTQYF; V gene: TRBV30; clone size: NA; CDR3 length: 13; J gene: TRBJ2-3; D gene: TRBD2
CDR3 DNA: TGCGCCAGCAGCTCTCGGGACTACCAGTTCTTC; CDR3 protein: CASSSRDYQFF; V gene: TRBV5-1; clone size: NA; CDR3 length: 11; J gene: TRBJ2-1; D gene: TRBD2
CDR3 DNA: TGTGCCAGCTCACTCAGGACAGGGAACACCGGGGAGCTGTTTTTT; CDR3 protein: CASSLRTGNTGELFF; V gene: TRBV18; clone size: few; CDR3 length: 15; J gene: TRBJ2-2; D gene: TRBD1
CDR3 DNA: TGTGCCAGCAGTGTGAACCAGCGGGGGACAGATACGCAGTATTTT; CDR3 protein: CASSVNQRGTDTQYF; V gene: TRBV9; clone size: NA; CDR3 length: 15; J gene: TRBJ2-3; D gene: TRBD2
CDR3 DNA: TGTGCCGCCTGCAGGGGTTTGGATGGAAACACCATATATTTT; CDR3 protein: CAACRGLDGNTIYF; V gene: TRBV2; clone size: once; CDR3 length: 14; J gene: TRBJ1-3; D gene: NA
CDR3 DNA: TGCAGCCGGATGGGACAGGGATTCTACGAGCAGTACTTC; CDR3 protein: CSRMGQGFYEQYF; V gene: TRBV29-1; clone size: NA; CDR3 length: 13; J gene: TRBJ2-7; D gene: TRBD1
CDR3 DNA: TGTGCCAGCAGCTCCGCAGGGGGCACAGATACGCAGTATTTT; CDR3 protein: CASSSAGGTDTQYF; V gene: TRBV5-4; clone size: once; CDR3 length: 14; J gene: TRBJ2-3; D gene: NA
CDR3 DNA: TGTGCCAGCTCAACACTAGCGGGGACTAGCACAGATACGCAGTATTTT; CDR3 protein: CASSTLAGTSTDTQYF; V gene: TRBV18; clone size: once; CDR3 length: 16; J gene: TRBJ2-3; D gene: TRBD2
CDR3 DNA: TGTTCCGGGGGGGGGACTGAGCAGTTCTTC; CDR3 protein: CSGGGTEQFF; V gene: TRBV7-9; clone size: few; CDR3 length: 10; J gene: TRBJ2-1; D gene: TRBD2
CDR3 DNA: TGTGCCAGCAGCGATAGGGGGGAGGGGAATGAGCAGTTCTTC; CDR3 protein: CASSDRGEGNEQFF; V gene: TRBV7-6; clone size: NA; CDR3 length: 14; J gene: TRBJ2-1; D gene: NA
CDR3 DNA: TGCGCCAGCAGCCAAGAAGGGACTAGCCACTACAATGAGCAGTTCTTC; CDR3 protein: CASSQEGTSHYNEQFF; V gene: TRBV4-1; clone size: few; CDR3 length: 16; J gene: TRBJ2-1; D gene: TRBD2
CDR3 DNA: TGTGCCAGCAGCTTGTGGTCAGGTTTCACAGATACGCAGTATTTT; CDR3 protein: CASSLWSGFTDTQYF; V gene: TRBV5-6; clone size: NA; CDR3 length: 15; J gene: TRBJ2-3; D gene: NA
CDR3 DNA: TGTGCCAGCAGCGTGGCGGGGGGAGCTCCCTACGAGCAGTACTTC; CDR3 protein: CASSVAGGAPYEQYF; V gene: TRBV9; clone size: NA; CDR3 length: 15; J gene: TRBJ2-7; D gene: TRBD2
CDR3 DNA: TGTGCCAGCAGTCCACCGGGACTGAGCACTGAAGCTTTCTTT; CDR3 protein: CASSPPGLSTEAFF; V gene: TRBV6-1; clone size: NA; CDR3 length: 14; J gene: TRBJ1-1; D gene: NA
CDR3 DNA: TGTGCCAGTAGTATCAGGGCTCCTCCCCCCTACAATGAGCAGTTCTTC; CDR3 protein: CASSIRAPPPYNEQFF; V gene: TRBV19; clone size: NA; CDR3 length: 16; J gene: TRBJ2-1; D gene: NA
CDR3 DNA: TGTGCCAGCAACATTGGACAGGGGTGGGGCGGGGAGCTGTTTTTT; CDR3 protein: CASNIGQGWGGELFF; V gene: TRBV28; clone size: NA; CDR3 length: 15; J gene: TRBJ2-2; D gene: TRBD1